One sample yielded the 17 T cell receptor beta chains listed below, sequenced in a study. TCRdb reanalysed the RT-PCR reads using MiXCR and keeps one entry per CDR3 protein. The data contain about 700,000 distinct CDR3 sequences, 14% of them singletons. The material sequenced was memory CD4+ T cells from blood. The receptor set was obtained from a female donor in good health, serving as a healthy control.

This clonotype showed up just a few times. J is TRBJ2-5 and V is TRBV6-1; a possible D gene is TRBD2 (5 bases). The CDR3 length is 16 residues. Trimming shortened V by 5 bases and J by 6 bases, and 22 bases separated the two germline ends. CDR1 and CDR2 from the germline V gene are MNHNS and SASEGT. CDR3 region: CASSPILDAISQTQYF. The CDR3 coding sequence is TGTGCCAGCAGTCCTATACTAGACGCGATATCTCAGACCCAGTACTTC.

A few counts support this clonotype. The chain couples TRBV7-2 to TRBJ1-5, with D possibly matching TRBD1 (6 bases). The CDR3 loop spans 15 amino acids. V shed 3 bases and J shed 4 bases, with 13 bases lying between them. Germline lookup yields CDR1 SGHTA and CDR2 FQGNSA. The CDR3 bases are TGTGCCAGCAGCTTTAGGAGGGGGACGAATCAGCCCCAGCATTTT. It specifies CASSFRRGTNQPQHF.

The V call is TRBV2, the J call TRBJ2-7; D call uncertain. Germline V lookup: CDR1 SNHLY, CDR2 FYNNEI. This CDR3 has 15 residues. V was shortened by 6 bases and J by 2 bases, with 17 bases between the two germline ends. In nucleotides, the CDR3 is TGTGCCAGCAGCCCCACCTTGGCCCTAGCCTACGAGCAGTACTTC. It yields the protein CASSPTLALAYEQYF. Full variable domain (remainder filled in from reference TRBV2 and TRBJ2-7): EPEVTQTPSHQVTQMGQEVILRCVPISNHLYFYWYRQILGQKVEFLVSFYNNEISEKSEIFDDQFSVERPDGSNFTLKIRSTKLEDSAMYFCASSPTLALAYEQYFGPGTRLTVT.

In this sample, this clonotype turned up a few times. The chain has TRBV24-1 and TRBJ2-7; D is ambiguous. V lost 0 bases and J lost 6, with 8 bases in between. CDR1 and CDR2 from the germline V gene are KGHDR and SFDVKD. The CDR3 has 13 amino acids. CDR3 DNA sequence: TGTGCCACCAGTGATTTGGGAGACGGCGAGCAGTACTTC. Translated: CATSDLGDGEQYF.

This clonotype occurred a few times. The chain carries TRBV20-1 and TRBJ2-1; 7 nucleotides align to TRBD2. This CDR3 comprises 14 residues. CDR1 is DFQATT and CDR2 is SNEGSKA in the germline V gene (reference sequence). V lost 2 bases and J lost 9; bases outside the gene matches: 10. The CDR3 DNA follows: TGCAGTGCTAGACGGGCGGCGGGAGCCAGTGAGCAGTTCTTC. It is translated as CSARRAAGASEQFF.

The chain combines TRBV18 with TRBJ1-5, with D possibly being TRBD1 (6 bases). The CDR3 is 14 residues long. V shed 6 bases and J shed 5 bases, with 14 bases lying between them. Germline V gives CDR1 KGHSH, CDR2 LQKENI. The CDR3 spells CASSTQGSDQPQHF. CDR3 in DNA: TGTGCCAGCTCGACTCAGGGGTCGGATCAGCCCCAGCATTTT.

This clonotype has at least ten counts. The genes are TRBV20-1 and TRBJ1-1; D uncertain. CDR3 length equals 12 residues. The germline V gene has CDR1 DFQATT and CDR2 SNEGSKA (reference sequence). The V end was cut by 3 bases, the J end by 0 bases, with 5 bases between. In DNA form, the CDR3 reads TGCAGTGCTAGCCTCCTGAACACTGAAGCTTTCTTT. Residues: CSASLLNTEAFF.

As for this clonotype: At one boundary the junction diverges from the germline segment, which might be a read error. The chain uses TRBV6-2 or TRBV6-3 and TRBJ2-3; the D gene is possibly TRBD2 (5 bases). Germline V gives CDR1 MNHEY, CDR2 SVGEGT. The CDR3 sequence is 16 residues long. CDR3 coding DNA: TGTGCCAGCAGTCCCTCCGGGATCTACAGCACAGATTCGCAGTATTTT. It translates to CASSPSGIYSTDSQYF.

Only a few counts were recorded for this clonotype. The chain combines TRBV5-1 with TRBJ2-1; D might be TRBD1 (6 bases). Germline assignment: CDR1 SGHRS and CDR2 YFSETQ. There are 13 residues in the CDR3. V shed 6 bases and J shed 9 bases, with 16 bases lying between them. CDR3 protein: CASTPPQGSEQFF. As DNA, the CDR3 is TGCGCCAGCACCCCCCCTCAGGGGAGTGAGCAGTTCTTC. The entire variable domain, with the rest obtained from reference TRBV5-1 and TRBJ2-1, is as follows: KAGVTQTPRYLIKTRGQQVTLSCSPISGHRSVSWYQQTPGQGLQFLFEYFSETQRNKGNFPGRFSGRQFSNSRSEMNVSTLELGDSALYLCASTPPQGSEQFFGPGTRLTVL.

This sequence joins TRBV3-2 and TRBJ2-7; the table names TRBD1, a call not compared with the DNA. TRBV3-2 counts as a pseudogene. CDR3 length equals 16 residues. In DNA form, the CDR3 reads TGTGCCAGCAGCCAAGAGGGGAGGACAGGATCATACGAGCAGTACTTC. Amino acids: CASSQEGRTGSYEQYF.

The chain links TRBV28 to TRBJ1-2, with D tentatively TRBD1 (5 bases). Looked up from germline, CDR1 is MDHEN and CDR2 is SYDVKM. V lost 6 bases to trimming and J lost 2 bases, with 19 bases between them. This CDR3 is built from 16 residues. CDR3: CASSLPRQNANYGYTF. CDR3 bases: TGTGCCAGCAGCCTCCCCCGACAGAACGCCAACTATGGCTACACCTTC.

The chain couples TRBV18 to TRBJ2-3; possible D gene TRBD2, 5 bases. Trimming shortened V by 2 bases and J by 4 bases, and 16 bases separated the two germline ends. In germline, CDR1 is KGHSH, CDR2 LQKENI. CDR3 length: 16 amino acids. CDR3: CASSPIGGGGADTQYF. In DNA, the CDR3 is TGTGCCAGCTCACCAATCGGAGGCGGTGGGGCAGATACGCAGTATTTT.

This clonotype has only a few counts. This chain links TRBV20-1 with TRBJ2-3; 13 bases are a match to TRBD2. V lost 6 bases to trimming and J lost 6 bases; unmatched junction nucleotides: 3. The CDR3 is 13 residues long. Germline CDR1 and CDR2: DFQATT and SNEGSKA (reference sequence). CDR3 protein: CSAGLAGRDTQYF. The CDR3, as DNA: TGCAGTGCGGGACTAGCGGGAAGGGATACGCAGTATTTT.

This clonotype turned up a few times. The chain uses TRBV29-1 and TRBJ2-6; D gene uncertain. Trimming took off 3 bases at V and 0 bases at J, with 6 bases between the two ends. CDR1 is SQVTM and CDR2 is ANQGSEA in the germline V gene. This CDR3 contains 14 residues. The CDR3 sequence is CSVDLSSGANVLTF. Here the CDR3 DNA reads TGCAGCGTTGATCTCAGCTCTGGGGCCAACGTCCTGACTTTC.

This clonotype has just a few counts. This chain uses TRBV12-3 or TRBV12-4 with TRBJ2-2, with D perhaps matching TRBD1 (6 bases). This CDR3 comprises 15 residues. V shed 3 bases and J shed 5 bases, with 13 bases lying between them. The CDR3 DNA reads as TGTGCCAGCAGTTTTAGGCAGGGGTTTACCGGGGAGCTGTTTTTT. Amino acids: CASSFRQGFTGELFF.

This clonotype was detected only a few times. The chain has TRBV2 and TRBJ2-3; D unresolved. Trimming cost V 0 bases and J 0 bases, with 4 bases left between them. The CDR3 is 14 amino acids. Germline V gene data show CDR1 as SNHLY and CDR2 as FYNNEI. The CDR3 reads CASSEAQSTDTQYF. CDR3 in DNA: TGTGCCAGCAGTGAAGCCCAGAGCACAGATACGCAGTATTTT.

CDR3 loop: CSASGGVNTDTQYF. The CDR3 DNA is TGCAGTGCTAGCGGGGGGGTGAACACAGATACGCAGTATTTT. The chain couples TRBV20-1 to TRBJ2-3; 8 nucleotides match TRBD2. This CDR3 is built from 14 residues. Trimming cost V 3 bases and J 2 bases; bases outside gene matches: 4. The germline gives CDR1 DFQATT, CDR2 SNEGSKA (reference sequence).